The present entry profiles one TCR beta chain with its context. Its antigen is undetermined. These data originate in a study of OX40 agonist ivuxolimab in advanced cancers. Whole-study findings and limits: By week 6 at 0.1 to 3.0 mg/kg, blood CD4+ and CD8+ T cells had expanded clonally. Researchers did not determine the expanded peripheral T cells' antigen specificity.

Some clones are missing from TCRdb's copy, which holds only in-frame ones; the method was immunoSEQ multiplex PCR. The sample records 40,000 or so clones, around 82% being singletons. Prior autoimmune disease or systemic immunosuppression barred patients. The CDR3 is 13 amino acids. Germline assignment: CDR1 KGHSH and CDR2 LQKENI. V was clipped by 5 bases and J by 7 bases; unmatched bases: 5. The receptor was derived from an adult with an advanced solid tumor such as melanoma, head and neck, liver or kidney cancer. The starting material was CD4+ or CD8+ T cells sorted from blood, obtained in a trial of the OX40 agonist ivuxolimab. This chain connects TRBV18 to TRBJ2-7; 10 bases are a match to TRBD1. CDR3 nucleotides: TGTGCCAGCTCATTAGGACAGGGGGGTGAGCAGTACTTC. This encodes CASSLGQGGEQYF.